The present entry profiles one T cell receptor beta chain with its context. Its antigen remains unidentified. Germline values: CDR1 SGHDN, CDR2 FVKESK. Trimming cost V 6 bases and J 9 bases; bases outside gene matches: 7. CDR3 size: 15 residues. This table comes from immunoSEQ multiplex PCR, and its TCRdb copy is limited to in-frame clones, with some not included. The table lists under 300,000 clones, roughly 86% of them singletons, with around 1.2% in the top ten. These data originate in a study of cytomegalovirus exposure and HLA in healthy donors. Study-wide context: Later, an analysis reported that the 130 or so validation repertoires had used the same platform as the approximately 720 first-cohort repertoires.

General study points: Accounts indicate the classifier identified cytomegalovirus status with strong specificity and sensitivity. Across donors, most TCRs were seen rarely, yet some public ones were widespread. Some 150 TCR beta chains were listed as cytomegalovirus-associated.

The V gene is TRBV14, the J gene TRBJ2-1, with 14 nucleotides matching TRBD2. The receptor was derived from a woman younger than 45 in good health and CMV-seropositive. The sequenced sample consisted of PBMCs. The CDR3 DNA sequence: TGTGCCAGCAGTCTGGGACTAGCGGGAGTGGCTGAGCAGTTCTTC. Translation: CASSLGLAGVAEQFF.